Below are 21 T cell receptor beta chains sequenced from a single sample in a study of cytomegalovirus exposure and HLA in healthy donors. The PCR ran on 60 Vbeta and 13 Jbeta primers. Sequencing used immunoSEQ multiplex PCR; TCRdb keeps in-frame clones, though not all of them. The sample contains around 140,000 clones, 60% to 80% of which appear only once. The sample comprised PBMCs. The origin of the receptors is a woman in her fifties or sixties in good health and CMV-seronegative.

The CDR3: CASSFRGGYNEQFF. The DNA for the CDR3 is TGTGCCAGCAGCTTCCGAGGAGGGTACAATGAGCAGTTCTTC. The chain is built from TRBV7-8 and TRBJ2-1; possible D gene TRBD2, 6 bases. Germline V gene lookup returns CDR1 SGHVS and CDR2 FQNEAQ. Trimming removed 3 bases at V and 4 bases at J, with 10 bases between. This CDR3 is built from 14 residues.

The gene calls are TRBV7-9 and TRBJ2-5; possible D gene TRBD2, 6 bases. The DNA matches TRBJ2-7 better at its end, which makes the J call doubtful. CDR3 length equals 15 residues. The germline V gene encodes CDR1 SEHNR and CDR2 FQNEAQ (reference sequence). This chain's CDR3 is CASSLVAVSSYEQYF. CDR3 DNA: TGTGCCAGCAGCTTAGTAGCGGTCAGCTCCTACGAGCAGTACTTC.

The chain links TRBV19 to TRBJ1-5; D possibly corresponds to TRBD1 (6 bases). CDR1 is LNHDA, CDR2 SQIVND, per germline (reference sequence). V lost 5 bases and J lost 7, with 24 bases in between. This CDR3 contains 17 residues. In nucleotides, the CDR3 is TGTGCCAGTAGTTCGATCCCCGGGGACAAGGGAATGCAGCCCCAGCATTTT. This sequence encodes CASSSIPGDKGMQPQHF.

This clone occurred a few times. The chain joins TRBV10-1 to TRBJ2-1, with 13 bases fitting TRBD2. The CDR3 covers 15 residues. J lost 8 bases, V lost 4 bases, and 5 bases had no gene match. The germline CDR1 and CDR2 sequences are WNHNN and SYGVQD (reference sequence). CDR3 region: CASSAGTSGKDEQFF. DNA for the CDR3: TGCGCCAGCAGTGCCGGGACTAGCGGGAAAGATGAGCAGTTCTTC.

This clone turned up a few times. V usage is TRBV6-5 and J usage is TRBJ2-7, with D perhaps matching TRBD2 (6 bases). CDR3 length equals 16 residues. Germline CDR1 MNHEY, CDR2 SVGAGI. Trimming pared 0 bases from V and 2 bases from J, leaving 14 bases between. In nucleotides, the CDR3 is TGTGCCAGCAGTTACTCGGCGGGGCGGGTTACCTACGAGCAGTACTTC. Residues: CASSYSAGRVTYEQYF.

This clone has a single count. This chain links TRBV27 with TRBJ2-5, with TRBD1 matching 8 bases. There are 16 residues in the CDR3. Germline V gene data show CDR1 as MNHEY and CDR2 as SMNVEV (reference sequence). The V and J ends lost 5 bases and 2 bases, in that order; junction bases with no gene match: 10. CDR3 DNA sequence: TGTGCCAGCAGTCTACCCCGGTGGGACAGGCAAGAGACCCAGTACTTC. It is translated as CASSLPRWDRQETQYF.

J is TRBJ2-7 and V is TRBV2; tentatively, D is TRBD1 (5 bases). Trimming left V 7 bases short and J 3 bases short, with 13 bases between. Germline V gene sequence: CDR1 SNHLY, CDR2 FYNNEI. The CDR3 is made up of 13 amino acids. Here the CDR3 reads CASMAIRGYEQYF. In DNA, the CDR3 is TGTGCCAGCATGGCAATTAGGGGCTACGAGCAGTACTTC.

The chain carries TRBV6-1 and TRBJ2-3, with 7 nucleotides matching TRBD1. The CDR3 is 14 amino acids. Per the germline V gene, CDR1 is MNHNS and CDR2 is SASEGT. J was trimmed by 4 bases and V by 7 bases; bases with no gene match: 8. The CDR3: CASIPTGMADTQYF. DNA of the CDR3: TGTGCCAGCATCCCGACAGGGATGGCAGATACGCAGTATTTT.

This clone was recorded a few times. The CDR3 loop is CAGDRGWSSGANVLTF. As DNA, the CDR3 is TGTGCCGGCGACAGGGGCTGGAGCTCTGGGGCCAACGTCCTGACTTTC. The rearrangement uses TRBV30 and TRBJ2-6, with 8 bases identical to TRBD1. The CDR3 is 16 amino acids. The junction had 9 bases not matched to a gene; V was cut back by 8 bases and J by 0 bases. From germline, CDR1 is GTSNPN and CDR2 SVGIG (reference sequence).

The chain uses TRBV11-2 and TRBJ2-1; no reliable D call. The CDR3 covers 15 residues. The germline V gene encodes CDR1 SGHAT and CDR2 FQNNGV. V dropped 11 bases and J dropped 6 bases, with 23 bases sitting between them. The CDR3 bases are TGTGCCGGCTCTTTTTCTCCCGAATGGAGCAATGAGCAGTTCTTC. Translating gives CAGSFSPEWSNEQFF.

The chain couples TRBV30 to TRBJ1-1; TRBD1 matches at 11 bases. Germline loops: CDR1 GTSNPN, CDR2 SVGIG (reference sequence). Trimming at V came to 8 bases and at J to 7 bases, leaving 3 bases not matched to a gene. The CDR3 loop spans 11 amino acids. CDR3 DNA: TGTGCCGAGGACAGGGGGCGTGAAGCTTTCTTT. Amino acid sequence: CAEDRGREAFF.

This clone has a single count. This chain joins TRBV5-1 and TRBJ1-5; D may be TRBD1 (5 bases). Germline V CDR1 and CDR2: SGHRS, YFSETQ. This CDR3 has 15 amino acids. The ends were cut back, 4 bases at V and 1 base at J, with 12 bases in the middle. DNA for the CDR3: TGCGCCAGCAGCACCGGGACTCCGAGCAATCAGCCCCAGCATTTT. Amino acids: CASSTGTPSNQPQHF.

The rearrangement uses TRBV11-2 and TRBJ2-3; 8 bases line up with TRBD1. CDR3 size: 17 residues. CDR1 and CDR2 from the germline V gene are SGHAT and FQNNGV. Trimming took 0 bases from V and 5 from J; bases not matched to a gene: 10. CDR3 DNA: TGTGCCAGCAGCTTAGATTGGGGCCAGGGGGCTAGAGATACGCAGTATTTT. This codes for CASSLDWGQGARDTQYF.

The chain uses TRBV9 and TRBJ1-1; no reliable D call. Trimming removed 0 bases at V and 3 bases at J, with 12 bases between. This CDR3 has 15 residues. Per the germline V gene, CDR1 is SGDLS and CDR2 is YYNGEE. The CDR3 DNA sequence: TGTGCCAGCAGCGTAGCGGGTTTTGGTGACACTGAAGCTTTCTTT. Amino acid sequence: CASSVAGFGDTEAFF.

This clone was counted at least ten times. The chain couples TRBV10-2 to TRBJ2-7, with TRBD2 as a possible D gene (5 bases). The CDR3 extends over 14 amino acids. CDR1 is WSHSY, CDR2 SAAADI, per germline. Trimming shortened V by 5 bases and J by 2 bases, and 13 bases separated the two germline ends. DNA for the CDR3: TGCGCCAGCAGTTCGTCAGCGGTCCCCTACGAGCAGTACTTC. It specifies CASSSSAVPYEQYF.

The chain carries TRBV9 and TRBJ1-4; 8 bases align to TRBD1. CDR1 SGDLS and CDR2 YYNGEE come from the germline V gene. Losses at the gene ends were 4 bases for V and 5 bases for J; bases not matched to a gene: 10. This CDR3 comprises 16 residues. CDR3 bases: TGTGCCAGCAGCCCCCATCGGACAGGGAAGAATGAAAAACTGTTTTTT. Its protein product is CASSPHRTGKNEKLFF.

CDR3 protein: CAWKALAGSYNEQFF. DNA for the CDR3: TGTGCCTGGAAAGCTCTAGCGGGCTCCTACAATGAGCAGTTCTTC. J is TRBJ2-1 and V is TRBV30, with 8 bases matching TRBD2. This CDR3 has 15 residues. V shed 4 bases, J shed 0 bases, and the junction held 5 bases outside the gene matches. Germline CDR1 GTSNPN, CDR2 SVGIG (reference sequence).

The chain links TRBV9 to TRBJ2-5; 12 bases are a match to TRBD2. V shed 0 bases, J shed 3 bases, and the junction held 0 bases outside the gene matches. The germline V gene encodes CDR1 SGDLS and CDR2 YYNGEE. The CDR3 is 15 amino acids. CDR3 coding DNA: TGTGCCAGCAGCGTAGGACTAGCGGGGGAAGAGACCCAGTACTTC. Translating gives CASSVGLAGEETQYF.

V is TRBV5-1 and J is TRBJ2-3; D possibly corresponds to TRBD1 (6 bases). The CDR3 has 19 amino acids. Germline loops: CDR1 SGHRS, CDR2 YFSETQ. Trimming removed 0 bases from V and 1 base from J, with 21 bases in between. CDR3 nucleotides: TGCGCCAGCAGCTTGGGGGGGCTGGGGAAATCAGCCCGCACAGATACGCAGTATTTT. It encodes CASSLGGLGKSARTDTQYF.

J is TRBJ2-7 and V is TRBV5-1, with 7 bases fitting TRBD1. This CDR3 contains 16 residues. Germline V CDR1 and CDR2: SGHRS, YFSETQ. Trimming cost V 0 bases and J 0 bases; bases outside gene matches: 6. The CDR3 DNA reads TGCGCCAGCAGCTTGGCGTGGACAGGAGTCTCCTACGAGCAGTACTTC. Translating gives CASSLAWTGVSYEQYF.

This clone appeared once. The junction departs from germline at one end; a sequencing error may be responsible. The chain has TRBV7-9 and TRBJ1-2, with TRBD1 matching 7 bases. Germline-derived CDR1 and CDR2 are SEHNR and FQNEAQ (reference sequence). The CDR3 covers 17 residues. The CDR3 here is CSSSSATGFRSGYGYTF. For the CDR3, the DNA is TGTTCCAGCAGCTCCGCGACAGGGTTTCGCTCCGGCTATGGCTACACCTTC. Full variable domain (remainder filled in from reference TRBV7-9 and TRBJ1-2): DTGVSQNPRHKITKRGQNVTFRCDPISEHNRLYWYRQTLGQGPEFLTYFQNEAQLEKSRLLSDRFSAERPKGSFSTLEIQRTEQGDSAMYLCSSSSATGFRSGYGYTFGSGTRLTVV.